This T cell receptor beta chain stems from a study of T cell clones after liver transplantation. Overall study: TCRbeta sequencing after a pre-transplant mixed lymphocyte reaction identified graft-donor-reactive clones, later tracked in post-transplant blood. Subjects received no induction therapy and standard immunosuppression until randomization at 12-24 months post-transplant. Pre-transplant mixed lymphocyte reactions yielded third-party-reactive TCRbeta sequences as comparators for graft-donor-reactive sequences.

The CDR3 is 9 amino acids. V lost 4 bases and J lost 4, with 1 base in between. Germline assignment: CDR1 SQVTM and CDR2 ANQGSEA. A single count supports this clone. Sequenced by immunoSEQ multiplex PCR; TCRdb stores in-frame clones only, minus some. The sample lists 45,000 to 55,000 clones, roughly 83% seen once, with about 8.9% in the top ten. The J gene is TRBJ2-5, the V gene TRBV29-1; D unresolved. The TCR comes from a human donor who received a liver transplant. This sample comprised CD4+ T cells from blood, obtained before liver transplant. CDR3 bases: TGCAGCGTTGGAGAGACCCAGTACTTC. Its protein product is CSVGETQYF.